What follows are 31 T cell receptor beta chains derived from one specimen sequenced in a study of blood T cell repertoires in COVID-19. The method was immunoSEQ multiplex PCR; TCRdb's version includes in-frame clones alone and lacks a portion of them. Found here are hundreds of thousands of clones, around 87% of them singletons; the top ten hold 1.1%. The sample was PBMCs or T cells enriched from blood (not recorded which). These receptor sequences come from a man younger than 40 who had recovered from COVID-19.

The chain combines TRBV4-1 with TRBJ1-3; 8 bases line up with TRBD1. CDR3 size: 15 residues. CDR1 is MGHRA, CDR2 YSYEKL, per germline. The V gene end was trimmed by 3 bases and the J gene end by 8 bases; junction bases not matched to a gene: 9. CDR3 sequence reads: CASSQSGQGRDTIYF. The DNA of the CDR3 is TGCGCCAGCAGCCAGAGCGGACAGGGTCGGGACACCATATATTTT.

The gene calls are TRBV19 and TRBJ1-5, with 7 nucleotides matching TRBD1. V lost 4 bases and J lost 0; bases outside the gene matches: 9. The germline gives CDR1 LNHDA, CDR2 SQIVND (reference sequence). This CDR3 contains 17 residues. The CDR3 reads CASSTGDRSFSNQPQHF. The CDR3 nucleotides read TGTGCCAGTAGTACCGGGGACAGAAGTTTTAGCAATCAGCCCCAGCATTTT.

This rearrangement joins TRBV2 to TRBJ2-6; a possible D gene is TRBD2 (5 bases). The germline V gene has CDR1 SNHLY and CDR2 FYNNEI. V was shortened by 9 bases and J by 4 bases, with 13 bases between the two germline ends. The CDR3 loop spans 14 amino acids. CDR3 sequence: CASRGLSGANVLTF. The CDR3 nucleotides are TGTGCCAGTAGAGGGCTTTCCGGGGCCAACGTCCTGACTTTC.

This clone has only a few counts. The chain links TRBV18 to TRBJ2-2, with 9 positions matching TRBD1. Germline CDR1 reads KGHSH; CDR2 reads LQKENI. V trimming: 4 bases; J trimming: 3 bases; junction bases outside the gene matches: 0. The CDR3 runs to 14 residues. This CDR3 is CASSRTGDTGELFF. The CDR3 DNA follows: TGTGCCAGCTCACGGACAGGGGACACCGGGGAGCTGTTTTTT.

The rearrangement joins TRBV18 to TRBJ1-2; 9 bases are a match to TRBD1. The CDR3 loop spans 16 amino acids. Germline V gene sequence: CDR1 KGHSH, CDR2 LQKENI. J lost 4 bases, V lost 8 bases, and 14 bases had no gene match. The CDR3 DNA sequence: TGTGCCAGCCAGGCCGGGACAGGGAAGAGGGGCTATGGCTACACCTTC. Translating it yields CASQAGTGKRGYGYTF.

V is TRBV18 and J is TRBJ2-1, with D maybe TRBD1 (6 bases). CDR1 and CDR2 from the germline V gene are KGHSH and LQKENI. Trimming took 5 bases from V and 3 from J, leaving 32 bases between them. CDR3 length: 21 residues. The CDR3 DNA follows: TGTGCCAGCTCAGATCCTTTGGGCAGGGACATCCCCAAGTCTCACTACAATGAGCAGTTCTTC. This translates into CASSDPLGRDIPKSHYNEQFF. Using reference TRBV18 and TRBJ2-1 for the parts outside the CDR3, the full variable domain is NAGVMQNPRHLVRRRGQEARLRCSPMKGHSHVYWYRQLPEEGLKFMVYLQKENIIDESGMPKERFSAEFPKEGPSILRIQQVVRGDSAAYFCASSDPLGRDIPKSHYNEQFFGPGTRLTVL.

This sequence joins TRBV27 and TRBJ2-5; 12 bases line up with TRBD2. The CDR3 is 17 residues long. Germline V CDR1 and CDR2: MNHEY, SMNVEV (reference sequence). J lost 5 bases, V lost 6 bases, and 13 bases had no gene match. CDR3 amino acids: CASSHGASGRAAETQYF. The CDR3 DNA reads as TGTGCCAGCAGCCATGGGGCTAGCGGGAGGGCCGCCGAGACCCAGTACTTC.

The chain links TRBV6-6 to TRBJ2-7, with a tentative D call TRBD1 (5 bases). Trimming shortened V by 6 bases and J by 2 bases, and 14 bases separated the two germline ends. The CDR3 totals 14 residues. Germline CDR1 reads MNHNY; CDR2 reads SVGAGI (reference sequence). The chain's CDR3 is CASRSPQETYEQYF. The CDR3 nucleotides are TGTGCCAGCAGGTCTCCACAGGAGACCTACGAGCAGTACTTC.

This rearrangement joins TRBV28 to TRBJ1-6, with a possible D match to TRBD1 (5 bases). Germline assignment: CDR1 MDHEN and CDR2 SYDVKM. The V and J ends lost 2 bases and 6 bases respectively, with 11 bases between them. The length of the CDR3 is 15 residues. CDR3 nucleotide sequence: TGTGCCAGCAGTTTACAGGGCAAAATTAATTCACCCCTCCACTTT. Encoded protein: CASSLQGKINSPLHF.

The rearrangement links TRBV10-3 to TRBJ2-7, with 9 bases that match TRBD1. Germline CDR1 is ENHRY and CDR2 is SYGVKD. CDR3 length: 12 amino acids. J was trimmed by 6 bases and V by 6 bases; bases with no gene match: 3. The CDR3 sequence is CAISPDRGEQYF. The CDR3, as DNA: TGTGCCATCAGCCCGGACAGGGGCGAGCAGTACTTC.

The J gene is TRBJ2-7, the V gene TRBV24-1; D possibly corresponds to TRBD1 (5 bases). This CDR3 has 14 residues. The germline CDR1 and CDR2 sequences are KGHDR and SFDVKD. With 7 bases removed from V and 0 bases from J, the gap between germline ends came to 12 bases. CDR3 protein: CATSPKDTSYEQYF. In nucleotides, the CDR3 is TGTGCCACCAGCCCTAAGGACACCTCCTACGAGCAGTACTTC.

The V call is TRBV7-9, the J call TRBJ1-6; D is unresolved. V lost 5 bases and J lost 12, with 14 bases in between. The CDR3 loop spans 13 amino acids. Germline V gives CDR1 SEHNR, CDR2 FQNEAQ (reference sequence). CDR3 nucleotides: TGTGCCAGCAGCCCGCAGGATGGTAGACCCCTCCACTTT. Translated: CASSPQDGRPLHF.

The chain links TRBV28 to TRBJ1-2, with a tentative D call TRBD1 (5 bases). The CDR3 loop spans 12 amino acids. V was shortened by 3 bases and J by 8 bases, with 10 bases between the two germline ends. Per the germline V gene, CDR1 is MDHEN and CDR2 is SYDVKM. The CDR3 protein is CASSFQGTGYTF. The CDR3 DNA is TGTGCCAGCAGTTTCCAGGGCACGGGCTACACCTTC.

The chain carries TRBV3-1 (or the pseudogene TRBV3-2) and TRBJ2-1; TRBD2 aligns across 14 bases. In germline, CDR1 is LGHDT, CDR2 YNNKEL (reference sequence). The CDR3 is 19 residues long. V gave up 5 bases and J gave up 1 base; unmatched junction bases: 10. The CDR3 nucleotides are TGTGCCAGCAGCTCGGGGACTAGCGGGAGTTTTAGGTCCTACAATGAGCAGTTCTTC. The encoded protein is CASSSGTSGSFRSYNEQFF.

CDR3 protein: CATGQWANTEAFF. The CDR3 DNA reads TGTGCCACCGGACAGTGGGCGAACACTGAAGCTTTCTTT. V and J are TRBV6-5 and TRBJ1-1; TRBD1 might be the D (6 bases). Germline-derived CDR1 and CDR2 are MNHEY and SVGAGI. V was trimmed by 10 bases and J by 1 base, leaving 13 bases between them. The CDR3 totals 13 residues.

J is TRBJ1-2 and V is TRBV6-5; D gene unclear. V was clipped by 9 bases and J by 8 bases, with 16 bases between them. Germline CDR1 reads MNHEY; CDR2 reads SVGAGI. The CDR3 totals 12 residues. The CDR3 region has the DNA TGTGCCAGTCATCCCGCCGAGAGGGGCTACACCTTC. Translated: CASHPAERGYTF.

A single count supports this clone. The chain carries TRBV7-3 and TRBJ1-1, with a weak D call TRBD1 (5 bases). The CDR3 contains 12 residues. The V gene lost 5 bases and the J gene lost 11 bases, with 15 bases spanning the gap. Germline V gives CDR1 SGHTA, CDR2 FQGTGA. The CDR3 DNA sequence: TGTGCCAGCAGCCCGGGGGTGGGGGAGGCTTTCTTT. The encoded protein is CASSPGVGEAFF.

The V and J genes are TRBV30 and TRBJ1-2; 9 nucleotides align to TRBD1. The CDR3 is made up of 14 amino acids. In germline, CDR1 is GTSNPN, CDR2 SVGIG (reference sequence). V trimming: 8 bases; J trimming: 4 bases; junction bases outside the gene matches: 11. This chain's CDR3 is CAGAGGQGSYGYTF. Here the CDR3 DNA reads TGTGCCGGAGCAGGGGGACAGGGATCCTATGGCTACACCTTC.

The chain links TRBV2 to TRBJ2-7; 7 positions agree with TRBD1. The ends lost 6 bases at V and 2 bases at J; junction bases unmatched: 7. Germline V lookup: CDR1 SNHLY, CDR2 FYNNEI. The CDR3 length is 14 residues. CDR3 protein: CASRPSGQTYEQYF. For the CDR3, the DNA is TGTGCCAGCAGGCCATCGGGACAGACCTACGAGCAGTACTTC.

The gene calls are TRBV28 and TRBJ2-7, with 10 bases fitting TRBD1. The CDR3 spans 15 residues. After removal of 6 bases from V and 4 bases from J, the junction contained 9 bases not matched to a gene. Per the germline V gene, CDR1 is MDHEN and CDR2 is SYDVKM. The CDR3 spells CASSDGTGEWYEQYF. CDR3 in DNA: TGTGCCAGCAGCGACGGGACAGGGGAATGGTACGAGCAGTACTTC.

V usage is TRBV4-1 and J usage is TRBJ2-7; 8 positions agree with TRBD1. From germline, CDR1 is MGHRA and CDR2 YSYEKL. The V segment lost 2 bases and the J segment 5 bases; nucleotides outside the gene matches: 11. This CDR3 is built from 16 residues. CDR3 DNA: TGCGCCAGCAGCCAACCCGTCGGACAGGGTCGACACGAGCAGTACTTC. Protein product: CASSQPVGQGRHEQYF.

The chain carries TRBV5-1 and TRBJ1-4; D is uncertain. Germline V CDR1 and CDR2: SGHRS, YFSETQ. The V and J ends lost 7 bases and 2 bases respectively, with 18 bases between them. The CDR3 is 16 amino acids. CDR3 sequence reads: CASRSDYDGTNEKLFF. CDR3 coding DNA: TGCGCCAGCCGATCGGACTATGATGGGACTAATGAAAAACTGTTTTTT.

This chain uses TRBV27 with TRBJ2-2; D remains unclear. The germline gives CDR1 MNHEY, CDR2 SMNVEV (reference sequence). V gave up 4 bases and J gave up 5 bases, with 11 bases separating them. This CDR3 contains 14 residues. CDR3 nucleotides: TGTGCCAGCAGTTCTGGCTTCGGGACCGGGGAGCTGTTTTTT. Its translation: CASSSGFGTGELFF.

The chain couples TRBV5-1 to TRBJ2-2; the D gene is possibly TRBD2 (6 bases). CDR1 is SGHRS and CDR2 is YFSETQ in the germline V gene. V was shortened by 3 bases and J by 4 bases, with 22 bases between the two germline ends. The CDR3 sequence is 18 residues long. The CDR3 here is CASSYGGMGRSGTGELFF. The CDR3, as DNA: TGCGCCAGCAGCTACGGGGGAATGGGGAGATCGGGCACCGGGGAGCTGTTTTTT.

V and J are TRBV29-1 and TRBJ2-7; 7 positions agree with TRBD2. The junction had 7 bases not matched to a gene; V was cut back by 2 bases and J by 0 bases. CDR1 is SQVTM and CDR2 is ANQGSEA in the germline V gene. This CDR3 comprises 15 residues. DNA of the CDR3: TGCAGCGTTGAAAGCACTAGCGAGAGCTCCTACGAGCAGTACTTC. Amino acid sequence: CSVESTSESSYEQYF.

The chain links TRBV7-8 to TRBJ1-5, with no clear D. The CDR3 runs to 14 residues. Germline assignment: CDR1 SGHVS and CDR2 FQNEAQ. Trimming shortened V by 8 bases and J by 0 bases, and 11 bases separated the two germline ends. The CDR3 sequence is CASAPGDSNQPQHF. CDR3 nucleotide sequence: TGTGCCAGCGCCCCCGGGGATAGCAATCAGCCCCAGCATTTT.

The gene calls are TRBV5-4 and TRBJ2-1, with 10 bases matching TRBD2. This CDR3 has 17 amino acids. Unmatched junction bases numbered 8, after V lost 4 bases and J lost 1 base. Germline-derived CDR1 and CDR2 are SGHNT and YYREEE (reference sequence). CDR3 nucleotide sequence: TGTGCCAGCAGCCCGGACCCGGGACTAGCGTCCTACAATGAGCAGTTCTTC. It yields the protein CASSPDPGLASYNEQFF.

Comments on this clone: One end of the junction varies from germline; a read error may be responsible. J is TRBJ2-7 and V is TRBV3-1 (or the pseudogene TRBV3-2); 7 bases fit TRBD2. CDR3 length equals 14 residues. CDR1 and CDR2 from the germline V gene are LGHDT and YNNKEL (reference sequence). The chain's CDR3 is CASSLGDISGSYLF. DNA for the CDR3: TGTGCCAGCAGCCTCGGAGATATTAGCGGGTCCTACCTTTTC.

The chain links TRBV7-9 to TRBJ2-1; 7 bases align to TRBD2. This CDR3 has 16 amino acids. Germline CDR1 and CDR2: SEHNR and FQNEAQ (reference sequence). V lost 5 bases, J lost 4 bases, and 11 bases stayed unmatched. CDR3 sequence: CASSRGPSGKYNEQFF. CDR3 DNA: TGTGCCAGCAGCCGGGGTCCTAGCGGCAAATACAATGAGCAGTTCTTC.

The rearrangement joins TRBV12-3 or TRBV12-4 to TRBJ1-2; D possibly corresponds to TRBD1 (5 bases). Between the trimmed V and J ends, which lost 7 bases and 4 bases, there was a span of 13 bases. This CDR3 contains 13 residues. CDR3 loop: CASNSGGGYGYTF. CDR3 DNA: TGTGCCAGCAACTCGGGCGGGGGCTATGGCTACACCTTC.

The chain employs TRBV7-9 and TRBJ1-3, with a possible D match to TRBD1 (5 bases). Per the germline V gene, CDR1 is SEHNR and CDR2 is FQNEAQ (reference sequence). Between the trimmed V and J ends, which lost 5 bases and 4 bases, there was a span of 9 bases. This CDR3 has 13 amino acids. As DNA, the CDR3 is TGTGCCAGCAGCCCCGACAGAGGAAACACCATATATTTT. Translated, it gives CASSPDRGNTIYF. Complete variable domain (other parts from reference TRBV7-9 and TRBJ1-3): DTGVSQNPRHKITKRGQNVTFRCDPISEHNRLYWYRQTLGQGPEFLTYFQNEAQLEKSRLLSDRFSAERPKGSFSTLEIQRTEQGDSAMYLCASSPDRGNTIYFGEGSWLTVV.